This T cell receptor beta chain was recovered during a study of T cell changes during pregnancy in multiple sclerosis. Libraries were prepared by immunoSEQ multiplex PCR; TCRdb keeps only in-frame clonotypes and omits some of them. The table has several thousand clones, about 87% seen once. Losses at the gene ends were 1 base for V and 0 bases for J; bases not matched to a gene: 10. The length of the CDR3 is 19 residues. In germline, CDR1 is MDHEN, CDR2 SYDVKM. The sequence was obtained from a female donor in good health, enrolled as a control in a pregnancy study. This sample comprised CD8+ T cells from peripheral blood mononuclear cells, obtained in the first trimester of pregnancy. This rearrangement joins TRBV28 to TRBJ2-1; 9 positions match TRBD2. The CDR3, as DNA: TGTGCCAGCAGTTTATACTGGCTAGCGGGGTCGCTCTCCTACAATGAGCAGTTCTTC. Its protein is CASSLYWLAGSLSYNEQFF.